This T cell receptor (beta chain) derives from a study of T cells in localized non-small cell lung cancer. Study outcomes and limitations: A median of around 57 clones ranked among the top 100 in tumor appeared in adjacent lung. Tumor showed lower T cell clonality than uninvolved adjacent lung, where it was highest. Heterogeneity remains possible because sequencing was limited to only one tumor region.

Sequenced by immunoSEQ multiplex PCR; TCRdb stores in-frame clones only, minus some. The profile covers under 6,500 clones, with around 43% appearing a single time and roughly 15% taken by the ten largest. This clone was detected a few times. Its target is not known. This TCR came from a man aged 40-75 years with stage I lung adenocarcinoma. Sequencing used lung tumor tissue, obtained before any cancer treatment.

CDR3 in amino acids: CASTRLAGGLADTQYF. The DNA for the CDR3 is TGTGCCAGTACCAGACTAGCGGGAGGGTTGGCAGATACGCAGTATTTT. The chain uses TRBV19 and TRBJ2-3; TRBD2 agrees at 14 bases. Germline loops: CDR1 LNHDA, CDR2 SQIVND (reference sequence). The CDR3 has 16 residues. The V segment lost 7 bases and the J segment 4 bases; nucleotides outside the gene matches: 7.